Shown below are 21 T cell receptor beta chains from a single sample sequenced in a study of identifying expanded T cells in peripheral blood. Produced via immunoSEQ multiplex PCR; TCRdb's table is partial and in-frame only. The repertoire holds fewer than 130,000 clones, around 88% seen once, with around 17% in the top ten. Input material: blood. The receptors were gathered from a person aged 18 to 75 in good health.

This clone was counted once. The chain links TRBV15 to TRBJ1-5, with D possibly TRBD1 on 5 matching bases. Germline CDR1 LNHNV, CDR2 YYDKDF (reference sequence). V was trimmed by 0 bases and J by 1 base, leaving 22 bases between them. CDR3 length: 20 amino acids. The CDR3 bases are TGTGCCACCAGCAGAGAGGTGGTTAGGGGAGGGCGCGTGAGCAATCAGCCCCAGCATTTT. Amino acid sequence: CATSREVVRGGRVSNQPQHF.

V gene TRBV7-2 combines with J gene TRBJ1-1; 7 positions match TRBD1. With V trimmed by 5 bases and J by 1 base, 10 bases remained unmatched. Looked up from germline, CDR1 is SGHTA and CDR2 is FQGNSA. This CDR3 spans 16 amino acids. The CDR3 nucleotides read TGTGCCAGCAGCGTACCGACAGGGCGGGAGAACACTGAAGCTTTCTTT. This translates into CASSVPTGRENTEAFF.

The V gene is TRBV5-4, the J gene TRBJ1-1; possibly TRBD1 for D (5 bases). V lost 1 base and J 0 bases, leaving 13 bases between the germline ends. Germline assignment: CDR1 SGHNT and CDR2 YYREEE (reference sequence). The CDR3 length is 16 residues. The CDR3 DNA follows: TGTGCCAGCAGCTTGATCCACGGGGGGGTGAACACTGAAGCTTTCTTT. Translating it yields CASSLIHGGVNTEAFF.

A few counts support this clone. The rearrangement links TRBV6-4 to TRBJ2-3, with 7 positions matching TRBD2. The germline V gene encodes CDR1 MRHNA and CDR2 SNTAGT. The CDR3 consists of 15 residues. V lost 3 bases, J lost 0 bases, and 3 bases stayed unmatched. This CDR3 reads CASSEASGSTDTQYF. CDR3 coding DNA: TGTGCCAGCAGTGAGGCTAGCGGAAGCACAGATACGCAGTATTTT.

This clone was detected a few times. The chain has TRBV21-1 and TRBJ1-2; the table's D gene call, TRBD1, was not cross checked with the DNA. TRBV21-1 is a pseudogene locus. CDR3 length: 15 residues. CDR3 DNA sequence: TGTGCCAGCTTACGGGACAGGGAGAGAGGAAAGGGCTACACCTTC. Translation gives CASLRDRERGKGYTF.

The table lists this clone with a count of one. The chain has TRBV15 and TRBJ1-5, with 8 bases fitting TRBD1. There are 16 residues in the CDR3. V lost 5 bases, J lost 1 base, and 7 bases stayed unmatched. In germline, CDR1 is LNHNV, CDR2 YYDKDF (reference sequence). The CDR3 DNA sequence: TGTGCCACCAGCCTTTACGACAGGGGAAGCAATCAGCCCCAGCATTTT. Translation: CATSLYDRGSNQPQHF.

This clone appeared a few times. The chain joins TRBV7-2 to TRBJ2-7; D gene ambiguous. Germline CDR1 and CDR2: SGHTA and FQGNSA. Trimming removed 5 bases from V and 9 bases from J, with 17 bases in between. The CDR3 is made up of 13 amino acids. CDR3 in DNA: TGTGCCAGCAGCCCCAGAAACTCGGGCGTGCAGTACTTC. Translating it yields CASSPRNSGVQYF.

In DNA, the CDR3 is TGTGCCAGCAGCCAACAGGGATGGTACGAGCAGTACTTC. This translates into CASSQQGWYEQYF. The chain uses TRBV14 and TRBJ2-7; D might be TRBD1 (5 bases). Trimming cost V 2 bases and J 4 bases, with 9 bases left between them. Per germline, CDR1 SGHDN and CDR2 FVKESK. The CDR3 runs to 13 residues.

DNA for the CDR3: TGTGCCAGCAGCCCGCAGGGACAGGGAAGAACTGAAGCTTTCTTT. Amino acid sequence: CASSPQGQGRTEAFF. The chain uses TRBV7-9 and TRBJ1-1, with 9 bases aligning to TRBD1. V was pared by 5 bases and J by 5 bases, with 9 bases of the junction left unmatched. The CDR3 extends over 15 amino acids. Germline loops: CDR1 SEHNR, CDR2 FQNEAQ (reference sequence).

Only a few counts were recorded for this clone. This chain connects TRBV21-1 to TRBJ1-6; the table's TRBD1 call for D was not verified on the DNA. TRBV21-1 is recorded as a pseudogene. The CDR3 is made up of 12 amino acids. The CDR3 DNA reads TGTGCCAGCCGACACCTTAAGTTTCCCCTCCACTTT. Amino acids: CASRHLKFPLHF.

The chain joins TRBV27 to TRBJ1-1; D is uncertain. The CDR3 length is 13 residues. V lost 3 bases to trimming and J lost 7 bases, with 12 bases between them. The germline V gene has CDR1 MNHEY and CDR2 SMNVEV (reference sequence). The CDR3 sequence is CASSFLLGFEAFF. As DNA, the CDR3 is TGTGCCAGCAGTTTCTTGTTGGGGTTTGAAGCTTTCTTT.

Notes on this clone: Within the sample, other DNA sequences also encode this same CDR3. The chain recombines TRBV29-1 with TRBJ2-3; D unresolved. The CDR3 loop spans 11 amino acids. Germline lookup yields CDR1 SQVTM and CDR2 ANQGSEA. V was pared by 6 bases and J by 5 bases, with 9 bases between. CDR3 coding DNA: TGCAGCGTAGATCCCGGAGATACGCAGTATTTT. Translated, it gives CSVDPGDTQYF.

The V and J genes are TRBV11-3 and TRBJ1-3; 7 nucleotides match TRBD1. CDR1 and CDR2 from the germline V gene are SGHNT and YENEEA. Trimming took 4 bases from V and 4 from J; bases not matched to a gene: 1. The CDR3 consists of 13 residues. CDR3 sequence reads: CASSSGQGNTIYF. The CDR3 DNA is TGTGCCAGCAGCTCGGGACAGGGAAACACCATATATTTT.

The genes are TRBV6-5 and TRBJ1-6; D not certain. This CDR3 is 14 amino acids long. Germline V gene lookup returns CDR1 MNHEY and CDR2 SVGAGI. Trimming cost V 7 bases and J 9 bases, with 16 bases left between them. The CDR3, as DNA: TGTGCCAGCATCAGCGCCCAATTGAGTTCACCCCTCCACTTT. It encodes CASISAQLSSPLHF.

CDR3 sequence: CASRDGQNTEAFF. The DNA of the CDR3 is TGTGCCAGCAGGGATGGACAGAACACTGAAGCTTTCTTT. The genes are TRBV2 and TRBJ1-1; a weak D match, TRBD1 (5 bases). Germline CDR1 SNHLY, CDR2 FYNNEI. The V end lost 6 bases, the J end lost 1 base, and 9 bases lay between the germline ends. This CDR3 is built from 13 residues.

V gene TRBV28 combines with J gene TRBJ2-4; the D gene is possibly TRBD1 (6 bases). The germline V gene has CDR1 MDHEN and CDR2 SYDVKM. This CDR3 contains 18 residues. With 6 bases removed from V and 0 bases from J, the gap between germline ends came to 21 bases. The CDR3 region is CASSWQVEDSLAKNIQYF. In nucleotides, the CDR3 is TGTGCCAGCAGCTGGCAAGTCGAGGACAGCCTAGCCAAAAACATTCAGTACTTC.

The chain links TRBV15 to TRBJ1-1; 7 nucleotides line up with TRBD1. The CDR3 sequence is 14 residues long. The ends lost 2 bases at V and 5 bases at J; junction bases unmatched: 5. Germline loops: CDR1 LNHNV, CDR2 YYDKDF (reference sequence). The CDR3 bases are TGTGCCACCAGCAGAAACCAGGGGGGAACTGAAGCTTTCTTT. It yields the protein CATSRNQGGTEAFF.

This sequence joins TRBV6-6 and TRBJ2-1; D is uncertain. Looked up from germline, CDR1 is MNHNY and CDR2 is SVGAGI (reference sequence). V was trimmed by 2 bases and J by 3 bases, leaving 5 bases between them. There are 13 residues in the CDR3. The CDR3 loop reads CASSYDVYNEQFF. In nucleotides, the CDR3 is TGTGCCAGCAGTTACGACGTCTACAATGAGCAGTTCTTC.

CDR3 region: CASTRDGNSPLHF. The CDR3 DNA reads as TGTGCCAGCACCAGGGACGGGAATTCACCCCTCCACTTT. V usage is TRBV9 and J usage is TRBJ1-6; the D gene is possibly TRBD1 (5 bases). The CDR3 totals 13 residues. The ends were cut back, 6 bases at V and 7 bases at J, with 11 bases in the middle. CDR1 and CDR2 from the germline V gene are SGDLS and YYNGEE.

The chain carries TRBV19 and TRBJ2-6; D may be TRBD2 (5 bases). CDR3 length: 15 residues. The V end was cut by 7 bases, the J end by 0 bases, with 10 bases between. Germline V gene lookup returns CDR1 LNHDA and CDR2 SQIVND (reference sequence). The CDR3 is CASTGIGSGANVLTF. The CDR3 DNA follows: TGTGCCAGTACGGGAATAGGCTCTGGGGCCAACGTCCTGACTTTC.

This sequence joins TRBV7-2 and TRBJ2-7; TRBD1 or TRBD2 may be the D gene (5 bases each). V shed 7 bases and J shed 7 bases, with 20 bases lying between them. The CDR3 contains 14 residues. CDR1 and CDR2 from the germline V gene are SGHTA and FQGNSA. The CDR3 sequence is CASTPSGPLREQYF. The CDR3 nucleotides read TGTGCCAGCACCCCCTCGGGGCCCCTTCGGGAGCAGTACTTC.